Given below is one TCR beta chain in context. Its antigen is unknown. With V trimmed by 4 bases and J by 8 bases, 12 bases remained unmatched. The CDR3 consists of 15 residues. CDR1 is SGDLS and CDR2 is YYNGEE in the germline V gene. The data are from a study of PD-L1 blockade in urothelial cancer. Whole-study context: Blood analysis took place 3 weeks (second dose) and 6 weeks after treatment start. T cells numbered a median of around 140,000 in the blood samples.

General study findings and limits: Durable-benefit patients showed greater tumor-associated blood clone expansion at 3 weeks.

Measured with immunoSEQ multiplex PCR; TCRdb has only the in-frame clones, and not every one. There are 100,000 to 150,000 clones in the sample; about 82% occur only once, and roughly 2.4% lies in the top ten. Time point described: peripheral blood 6 weeks after treatment start. The number of samples from each patient was between 1 and 8, taken pretreatment and on-treatment. The sample was PBMCs, taken around atezolizumab (anti-PD-L1) treatment. The sequence was obtained from a man aged 50 or older with urothelial cancer. The J gene is TRBJ2-1, the V gene TRBV9; 7 bases match TRBD2. CDR3 sequence (DNA): TGTGCCAGCAGCAAACCTAGCGGAGCTTGGCATGAGCAGTTCTTC. Encoded protein: CASSKPSGAWHEQFF.